This T cell receptor (beta chain) was found in a study of T cells after yellow fever vaccination. Turning to the study itself: Where fractions had low cell numbers, libraries were prepared from them with the SMART-Seq v4 Ultra Low Input RNA kit.

This clonotype occurred many times. Its antigen is unknown. This CDR3 is 13 amino acids long. V was cut by 4 bases and J by 7 bases, with 13 bases left in between. The study's findings and limits: Once the booster was given, most primary-vaccination clones reappeared, at approximately 97% for CD4 and roughly 90% for CD8. Some clonotypes were seen in both the CD4 and the CD8 compartments. These made up a small share and likely arose from convergent recombination.

TCRdb ran MiXCR on the 5' RACE reads and lists one entry per CDR3 protein. Of 360,000 or so distinct CDR3 sequences in the sample, around a tenth were seen once. The clonotype originates from a man in his late teens or twenties who received the YFV17D yellow fever vaccine. This rearrangement joins TRBV12-3 or TRBV12-4 to TRBJ1-2; D unresolved. The starting material was PBMCs, obtained on the day of the first yellow fever vaccination. In DNA form, the CDR3 reads TGTGCCAGCAGTTCCGCGGATTGGGGTGGCTACACCTTC. It translates to CASSSADWGGYTF.